Following are 7 T cell receptor beta chains from one sample sequenced in a study of beta chain features in type 1 diabetes. Every bit of the isolated RNA underwent reverse transcription, so sequencing read expressed TCRB transcripts. Sequencing was performed with immunoSEQ multiplex PCR; in TCRdb, only in-frame clones are kept and a portion is missing. Among some 63,000 clones, about 60% were seen once, and the ten largest hold 2.2%. Sequencing used Tregs from blood. These receptors were obtained from a woman aged 18-30 years in good health.

Written as DNA, the CDR3 is TGTGCCAGCAGCCGTCGGGGGGCGGCTGGGGCCAACGTCCTGACTTTC. Translated: CASSRRGAAGANVLTF. The chain carries TRBV11-2 and TRBJ2-6; perhaps TRBD2 as D (7 bases). The germline V gene has CDR1 SGHAT and CDR2 FQNNGV. The length of the CDR3 is 16 residues. The V and J ends lost 5 bases and 2 bases respectively, with 13 bases between them.

The chain joins TRBV5-1 to TRBJ2-1; 9 bases line up with TRBD1. This CDR3 has 20 residues. J lost 3 bases, V lost 4 bases, and 20 bases had no gene match. The germline V gene encodes CDR1 SGHRS and CDR2 YFSETQ. The CDR3 is CASSRRSGQGPVLYYNEQFF. The CDR3, as DNA: TGCGCCAGCAGCCGAAGGAGTGGACAGGGGCCCGTACTATACTACAATGAGCAGTTCTTC.

The chain employs TRBV12-5 and TRBJ1-2; 10 bases align to TRBD1. Germline V gene lookup returns CDR1 LGHNT and CDR2 FRNRAP. J was trimmed by 2 bases and V by 2 bases; bases with no gene match: 2. CDR3 size: 15 residues. The CDR3 DNA follows: TGTGCTAGTGGTTTGAGACAGGGGGCGAACTATGGCTACACCTTC. It translates to CASGLRQGANYGYTF.

J is TRBJ1-1 and V is TRBV7-3, with TRBD1 matching 8 bases. Per the germline V gene, CDR1 is SGHTA and CDR2 is FQGTGA. The CDR3 runs 15 residues. V was pared by 5 bases and J by 6 bases, with 11 bases of the junction left unmatched. CDR3 DNA: TGTGCCAGCAGCGAACGGCCAGGGGGCGGCCCTGAAGCTTTCTTT. Amino acids: CASSERPGGGPEAFF.

The V call is TRBV28, the J call TRBJ2-3; TRBD2 is a possible D gene (5 bases). The CDR3 runs 18 residues. Looked up from germline, CDR1 is MDHEN and CDR2 is SYDVKM. The ends were cut back, 6 bases at V and 3 bases at J, with 25 bases in the middle. The CDR3 loop reads CASSPTPGTSQVTDTQYF. Written as DNA, the CDR3 is TGTGCCAGCAGCCCTACCCCCGGTACTAGTCAGGTAACAGATACGCAGTATTTT. Using reference TRBV28 and TRBJ2-3 for the parts outside the CDR3, the full variable domain is DVKVTQSSRYLVKRTGEKVFLECVQDMDHENMFWYRQDPGLGLRLIYFSYDVKMKEKGDIPEGYSVSREKKERFSLILESASTNQTSMYLCASSPTPGTSQVTDTQYFGPGTRLTVL.

V gene TRBV6-1 combines with J gene TRBJ2-3; D gene ambiguous. V shed 3 bases and J shed 1 base, with 5 bases lying between them. Germline V gene lookup returns CDR1 MNHNS and CDR2 SASEGT. The length of the CDR3 is 13 residues. The CDR3 protein is CASSDPGTDTQYF. The CDR3 DNA is TGTGCCAGCAGTGACCCGGGCACAGATACGCAGTATTTT.

This clone came up a few times. The V gene is TRBV29-1, the J gene TRBJ2-3; D may be TRBD2 (5 bases). This CDR3 has 12 residues. The germline CDR1 and CDR2 sequences are SQVTM and ANQGSEA. V was pared by 7 bases and J by 7 bases, with 15 bases between. Here the CDR3 reads CSAEDFSNTQYF. The CDR3 DNA follows: TGCAGCGCGGAGGACTTTTCGAATACGCAGTATTTT.